This T cell receptor beta chain is from a study of Graves' ophthalmopathy and Graves' hyperthyroidism. Amplifying from RNA transcripts, the study obtained TCR beta CDR3 regions. An opening RT-PCR round employed HTBI primers and preceded a second-round multiplex PCR. Each CDR3 protein gets one entry after TCRdb re-called the multiplex PCR reads with MiXCR. The sample has roughly 1.1 million distinct CDR3 sequences, 35% to 40% seen once; the top ten hold around 10%. Findings and limits, study-wide: A model built from 13 signatures distinguished ophthalmopathy from stable hyperthyroidism with approximately 89% sensitivity and about 80% specificity. The model predicted ophthalmopathy progression with more than 70% sensitivity and around 72% specificity.

Only a few counts were recorded for this clonotype. Its antigen is still unknown. The clonotype comes from an adult man with Graves' hyperthyroidism. The source material was peripheral blood or thyroid tissue (not recorded which).

The CDR3 DNA reads TGTGCCAGCAGTTACTCAGTAGGGAACAGTCAGCCCCAGCATTTT. This codes for CASSYSVGNSQPQHF. This chain links TRBV6-5 with TRBJ1-5; D gene unclear. V dropped 0 bases and J dropped 6 bases, with 12 bases sitting between them. Per germline, CDR1 MNHEY and CDR2 SVGAGI. This CDR3 spans 15 amino acids.